This T cell receptor (beta chain) was identified in a study of blood T cell repertoires in COVID-19. The repertoire was sequenced with immunoSEQ multiplex PCR; TCRdb's copy has only in-frame clones and lacks some. The profile shows 200,000 to 250,000 clones, around nine tenths of them singletons. Germline assignment: CDR1 MNHEY and CDR2 SVGEGT. The CDR3 is 13 residues long. Trimming shortened V by 2 bases and J by 4 bases, and 8 bases separated the two germline ends. This receptor was obtained from a woman in her 40s who had recovered from COVID-19. The sequencing input was peripheral blood. V usage is TRBV6-2 or TRBV6-3 and J usage is TRBJ1-2; D unclear. Written as DNA, the CDR3 is TGTGCCAGCAGTTACCAGGACTTCTATGGCTACACCTTC. This codes for CASSYQDFYGYTF.